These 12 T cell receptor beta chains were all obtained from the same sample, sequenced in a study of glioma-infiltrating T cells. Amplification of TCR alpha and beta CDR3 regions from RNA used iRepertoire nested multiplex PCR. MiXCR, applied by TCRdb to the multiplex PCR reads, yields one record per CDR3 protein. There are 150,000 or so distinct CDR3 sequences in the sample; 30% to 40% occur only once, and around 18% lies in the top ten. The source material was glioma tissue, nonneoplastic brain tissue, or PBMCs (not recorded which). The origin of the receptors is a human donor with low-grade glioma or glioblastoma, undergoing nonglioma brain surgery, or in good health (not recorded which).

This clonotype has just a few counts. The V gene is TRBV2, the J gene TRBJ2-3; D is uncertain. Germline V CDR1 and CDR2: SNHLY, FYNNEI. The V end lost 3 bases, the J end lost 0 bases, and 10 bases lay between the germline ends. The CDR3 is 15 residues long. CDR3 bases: TGTGCCAGCAGTGACCGGGCCCCTAGCACAGATACGCAGTATTTT. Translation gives CASSDRAPSTDTQYF.

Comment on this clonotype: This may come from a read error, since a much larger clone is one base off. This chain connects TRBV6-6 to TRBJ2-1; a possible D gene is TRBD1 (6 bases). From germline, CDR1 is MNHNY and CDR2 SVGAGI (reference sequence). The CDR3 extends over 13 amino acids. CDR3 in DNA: TGTGCCAGCAGAACCTACAGGGTTTATGAGCAGTCCTTC. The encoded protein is CASRTYRVYEQSF.

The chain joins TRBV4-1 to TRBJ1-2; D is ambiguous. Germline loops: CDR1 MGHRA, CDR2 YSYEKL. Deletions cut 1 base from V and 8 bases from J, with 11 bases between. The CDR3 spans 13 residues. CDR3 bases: TGCGCCAGCAGCCAAGGGTCACGGCAGGGCTACACCTTC. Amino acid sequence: CASSQGSRQGYTF.

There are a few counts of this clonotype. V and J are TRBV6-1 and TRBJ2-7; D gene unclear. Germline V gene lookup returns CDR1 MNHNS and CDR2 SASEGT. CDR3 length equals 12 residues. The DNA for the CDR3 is TGTGCAACACGGGTTTCCCCCTACGAGCAGTACTTC. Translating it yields CATRVSPYEQYF.

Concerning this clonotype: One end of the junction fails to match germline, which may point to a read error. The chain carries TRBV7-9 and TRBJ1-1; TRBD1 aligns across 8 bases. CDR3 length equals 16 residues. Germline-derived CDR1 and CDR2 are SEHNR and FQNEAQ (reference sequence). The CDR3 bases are TGTGCCAGCAGAACACCCGACGGGACAGGTCCACTGGGGGTTCTCTTT. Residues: CASRTPDGTGPLGVLF.

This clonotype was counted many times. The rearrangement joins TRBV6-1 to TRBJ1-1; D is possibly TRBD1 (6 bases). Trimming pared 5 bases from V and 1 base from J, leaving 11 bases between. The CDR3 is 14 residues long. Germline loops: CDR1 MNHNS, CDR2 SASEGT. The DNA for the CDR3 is TGTGCCAGCAGTAGCTACAGGGCGAACACTGAAGCTTTCTTT. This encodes CASSSYRANTEAFF.

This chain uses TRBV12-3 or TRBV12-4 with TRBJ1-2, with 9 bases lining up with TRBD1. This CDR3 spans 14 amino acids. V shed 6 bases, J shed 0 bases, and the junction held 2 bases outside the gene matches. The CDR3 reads CASSRTGANYGYTF. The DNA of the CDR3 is TGTGCCAGCAGCAGGACAGGGGCTAACTATGGCTACACCTTC.

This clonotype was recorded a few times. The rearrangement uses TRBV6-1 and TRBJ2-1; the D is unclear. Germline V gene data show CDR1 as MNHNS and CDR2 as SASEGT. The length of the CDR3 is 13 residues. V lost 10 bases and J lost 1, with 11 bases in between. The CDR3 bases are TGTGCCACCCGCGAAGTATCCTACAATGAGCAGTTCTTC. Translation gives CATREVSYNEQFF.

The CDR3 DNA is TGTGCCAGCAGTTTAGGGGGGACACTTAATGAAAAACTGTTTTTT. Translating it yields CASSLGGTLNEKLFF. The chain links TRBV28 to TRBJ1-4; TRBD1 might be the D (6 bases). The ends were cut back, 2 bases at V and 4 bases at J, with 11 bases in the middle. There are 15 residues in the CDR3. Germline CDR1 and CDR2: MDHEN and SYDVKM.

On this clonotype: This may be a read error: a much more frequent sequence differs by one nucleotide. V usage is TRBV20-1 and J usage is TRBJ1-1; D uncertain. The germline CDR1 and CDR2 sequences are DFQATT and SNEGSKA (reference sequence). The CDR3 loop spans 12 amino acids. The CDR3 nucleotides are TGCAGTGCTCCCCTTAGGAACATTGAAGCTTTCTTT. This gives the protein CSAPLRNIEAFF.

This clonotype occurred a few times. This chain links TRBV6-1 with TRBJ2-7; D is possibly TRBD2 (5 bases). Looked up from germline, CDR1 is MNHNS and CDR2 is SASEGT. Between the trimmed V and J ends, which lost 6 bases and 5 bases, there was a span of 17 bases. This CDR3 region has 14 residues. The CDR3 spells CASRLDPFGNEQYF. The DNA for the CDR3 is TGTGCCAGCAGACTCGACCCCTTCGGGAACGAGCAGTACTTC.

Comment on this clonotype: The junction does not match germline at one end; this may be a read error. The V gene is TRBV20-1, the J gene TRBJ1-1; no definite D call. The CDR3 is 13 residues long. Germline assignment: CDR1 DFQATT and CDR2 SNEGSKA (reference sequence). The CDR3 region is CSAGERKGTEAFF. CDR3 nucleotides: TGCAGTGCTGGAGAGAGGAAAGGCACTGAAGCTTTCTTT.